This record covers a single TCR beta chain. What it binds is not known. The data derive from a study of post-analysis software for immune sequencing data. Study as a whole: Recorded disease courses covered relapsing-remitting, secondary progressive and progressive-relapsing multiple sclerosis. Some patients had no subtype annotation.

Study observations and caveats: TRBV segments more frequent in patients than in controls numbered several and included TRBV5-6, TRBV5-1 and TRBV20-1. Controls' normalized Chao1 diversity significantly exceeded that of multiple sclerosis patients. F measure grouped same-batch samples tightly together.

Unique molecular identifiers tagged the TCR beta cDNA libraries. Input populations of 1 to 10 million T cells gave rise to around 480,000 cDNA molecules. MiXCR, run by TCRdb on the PCR reads, gives a single entry per CDR3 protein. The sample includes about 540,000 distinct CDR3 sequences, 30% to 40% of them seen just once. The CDR3 has 14 amino acids. V lost 0 bases to trimming and J lost 10 bases, with 13 bases between them. CDR1 and CDR2 from the germline V gene are MGHDK and SYGVNS. The clonotype was recovered from a girl aged 2 to 17 with multiple sclerosis. The sequenced sample was blood. The V gene is TRBV25-1, the J gene TRBJ1-5; no firm D call. For the CDR3, the DNA is TGTGCCAGCAGTGAATATGGGTCCTCTGGCCCCCAGCATTTT. It translates to CASSEYGSSGPQHF. Full variable domain (remainder filled in from reference TRBV25-1 and TRBJ1-5): EADIYQTPRYLVIGTGKKITLECSQTMGHDKMYWYQQDPGMELHLIHYSYGVNSTEKGDLSSESTVSRIRTEHFPLTLESARPSHTSQYLCASSEYGSSGPQHFGDGTRLSIL.